The rows below give T cell receptor beta chains drawn from one sample of a study of blood T cells in healthy people across ages. TCRdb re-called the 5' RACE reads through MiXCR, storing one row per CDR3 protein. This sample carries about 780,000 distinct CDR3 sequences, less than 60% of them seen once, and the ten largest clones take approximately 18%. Input material: blood. These receptors were obtained from an elderly man in good health. Each CDR3 is given with its conserved first and last residue. D genes are given only for firm matches. Some rows mark clone size as missing; the rest say once, few, many or name a class of expanded clone.

J gene: TRBJ2-1
D gene: NA
clone size: NA
CDR3 length: 12
V gene: TRBV27
CDR3 DNA: TGTGCCAGCAGTTTACGGGGGAGGCGGGAGTTCTTC
CDR3 protein: CASSLRGRREFF

J gene: TRBJ2-5
D gene: NA
clone size: NA
CDR3 length: 14
V gene: TRBV7-3
CDR3 DNA: TGTGCCGGCAGCTTATCTGGCAGCGAAGAGACCCAGTACTTC
CDR3 protein: CAGSLSGSEETQYF

J gene: TRBJ1-6
D gene: TRBD1
clone size: NA
CDR3 length: 13
V gene: TRBV28
CDR3 DNA: TGTGCCAGCTACCGGGACAGGGAGTCACCCCTCCACTTT
CDR3 protein: CASYRDRESPLHF

J gene: TRBJ2-7
D gene: TRBD2
clone size: NA
CDR3 length: 14
V gene: TRBV28
CDR3 DNA: TGTGCCAGCAGTTCCTTGAGCGGGATCTACGAGCAGTACTTC
CDR3 protein: CASSSLSGIYEQYF

J gene: TRBJ1-5
D gene: NA
clone size: few
CDR3 length: 14
V gene: TRBV5-1
CDR3 DNA: TGCGCCAGCAGCTCCGGCGAACGCAATCAGCCCCAGCATTTT
CDR3 protein: CASSSGERNQPQHF

J gene: TRBJ2-3
D gene: NA
clone size: few
CDR3 length: 15
V gene: TRBV20-1
CDR3 DNA: TGCAGTGCTAGCAGGGCGGAAACTAGCACAGATACGCAGTATTTT
CDR3 protein: CSASRAETSTDTQYF

J gene: TRBJ2-7
D gene: NA
clone size: NA
CDR3 length: 13
V gene: TRBV19
CDR3 DNA: TGTGCCATTAAGGGGGGGTCCTACAATGAGCAGTACTTC
CDR3 protein: CAIKGGSYNEQYF

J gene: TRBJ2-3
D gene: NA
clone size: NA
CDR3 length: 17
V gene: TRBV7-2
CDR3 DNA: TGTGCCAGCAGCTCCCCCGACAGATTTAAGAGCACAGATACGCAGTATTTT
CDR3 protein: CASSSPDRFKSTDTQYF

J gene: TRBJ2-4
D gene: NA
clone size: NA
CDR3 length: 14
V gene: TRBV4-3
CDR3 DNA: TGCGCCAGCAGCCAAGATCGAGGAGTAGTAGGGCAGTACTTC
CDR3 protein: CASSQDRGVVGQYF

J gene: TRBJ2-7
D gene: NA
clone size: once
CDR3 length: 14
V gene: TRBV7-2
CDR3 DNA: TGTGCCAGCAGCTTAGGGTACCACGACAATGAGCAGTACTTC
CDR3 protein: CASSLGYHDNEQYF

J gene: TRBJ1-4
D gene: NA
clone size: few
CDR3 length: 14
V gene: TRBV12-3/TRBV12-4
CDR3 DNA: TGTGCCAGCAGTTTACCAGGGACTAATGAAAAACTGTTTTTT
CDR3 protein: CASSLPGTNEKLFF

J gene: TRBJ2-7
D gene: NA
clone size: few
CDR3 length: 15
V gene: TRBV11-2
CDR3 DNA: TGTGCCAGCAGCTTATCATGGGAGCTCCCCTACGAGCAGTACTTC
CDR3 protein: CASSLSWELPYEQYF

J gene: TRBJ2-3
D gene: TRBD2
clone size: many
CDR3 length: 14
V gene: TRBV12-3/TRBV12-4
CDR3 DNA: TGTGCCAGCAGTCCGACTAGCGGCACAGATACGCAGTATTTT
CDR3 protein: CASSPTSGTDTQYF

J gene: TRBJ2-4
D gene: TRBD2
clone size: few
CDR3 length: 15
V gene: TRBV20-1
CDR3 DNA: TGCAGTGCTAGTGATGAATCTATGACTAGCGGGAGAGGGTACTTC
CDR3 protein: CSASDESMTSGRGYF

J gene: TRBJ1-1
D gene: NA
clone size: few
CDR3 length: 12
V gene: TRBV12-3/TRBV12-4
CDR3 DNA: TGTGCCAGCAGTTTTGAACAGTCCGAAGCTTTCTTT
CDR3 protein: CASSFEQSEAFF

J gene: TRBJ2-7
D gene: TRBD2
clone size: NA
CDR3 length: 15
V gene: TRBV27
CDR3 DNA: TGTGCCAGCAGCCCAACACTAGCGGGATACAACGAGCAGTACTTC
CDR3 protein: CASSPTLAGYNEQYF

J gene: TRBJ2-7
D gene: TRBD1
clone size: many
CDR3 length: 13
V gene: TRBV29-1
CDR3 DNA: TGCAGCGTTGAGACGGGGACAGCTTACGAGCAGTACTTC
CDR3 protein: CSVETGTAYEQYF

J gene: TRBJ2-1
D gene: TRBD2
clone size: few
CDR3 length: 13
V gene: TRBV29-1
CDR3 DNA: TGCAGCGTTGATAGTAGCGGGAGGTCGTCGCAGTTCTTC
CDR3 protein: CSVDSSGRSSQFF

J gene: TRBJ2-3
D gene: NA
clone size: few
CDR3 length: 14
V gene: TRBV2
CDR3 DNA: TGTGCCAGCAGTGATAGGGTGTTCACAGATACGCAGTATTTT
CDR3 protein: CASSDRVFTDTQYF

J gene: TRBJ2-3
D gene: NA
clone size: NA
CDR3 length: 15
V gene: TRBV5-1
CDR3 DNA: TGCGCCAGCAGCTCGCGAGGGGGGATAGCAGATACGCAGTATTTT
CDR3 protein: CASSSRGGIADTQYF

J gene: TRBJ2-3
D gene: TRBD1
clone size: NA
CDR3 length: 17
V gene: TRBV28
CDR3 DNA: TGTGCCTCAGCCCCTTCGGGACAGGGAAGGGGGACAGATACGCAGTATTTT
CDR3 protein: CASAPSGQGRGTDTQYF

J gene: TRBJ2-1
D gene: TRBD2
clone size: NA
CDR3 length: 16
V gene: TRBV5-1
CDR3 DNA: TGCGCCAGCAGCTGGACTAGCGGATGGACGGGCAATGAGCAGTTCTTC
CDR3 protein: CASSWTSGWTGNEQFF

J gene: TRBJ2-5
D gene: NA
clone size: NA
CDR3 length: 14
V gene: TRBV2
CDR3 DNA: TGTGCCAGCAGCGTCCTCGACTCCCTAGGGGAGCAGTACTTC
CDR3 protein: CASSVLDSLGEQYF

J gene: TRBJ2-3
D gene: NA
clone size: few
CDR3 length: 16
V gene: TRBV20-1
CDR3 DNA: TGCAGTGCCCCCCCACCGAGGTCGTCTAGCACAGATACGCAGTATTTT
CDR3 protein: CSAPPPRSSSTDTQYF

J gene: TRBJ2-7
D gene: NA
clone size: NA
CDR3 length: 14
V gene: TRBV28
CDR3 DNA: TGTGCCAGCAAAGAACAGGGCGGGGCCTACGAGCAGTACTTC
CDR3 protein: CASKEQGGAYEQYF

J gene: TRBJ2-5
D gene: TRBD2
clone size: few
CDR3 length: 13
V gene: TRBV2
CDR3 DNA: TGTGCCAGCAGTGAAGCCCCGGGACTAGAGCAGTACTTC
CDR3 protein: CASSEAPGLEQYF

J gene: TRBJ2-1
D gene: NA
clone size: few
CDR3 length: 16
V gene: TRBV6-5
CDR3 DNA: TGTGCCAGCAGTTCTAACAGGGATCTGTTGGGGAATGAGCAGTTCTTC
CDR3 protein: CASSSNRDLLGNEQFF

J gene: TRBJ2-2
D gene: NA
clone size: NA
CDR3 length: 14
V gene: TRBV6-6
CDR3 DNA: TGTGCCAGCAGTTACGGGGGTAGCACCGGGGAGCTGTTTTTT
CDR3 protein: CASSYGGSTGELFF

J gene: TRBJ1-2
D gene: NA
clone size: few
CDR3 length: 17
V gene: TRBV10-2
CDR3 DNA: TGCGCCAGCAGTGAGTCAAGTTTTGCAGGCCAGTCAGATGGCTACACCTTC
CDR3 protein: CASSESSFAGQSDGYTF

J gene: TRBJ1-1
D gene: NA
clone size: NA
CDR3 length: 14
V gene: TRBV28
CDR3 DNA: TGTGCCAGCAGTCCATCGACAGCGAACACTGAAGCTTTCTTT
CDR3 protein: CASSPSTANTEAFF

J gene: TRBJ1-4
D gene: TRBD1
clone size: NA
CDR3 length: 14
V gene: TRBV25-1
CDR3 DNA: TGTGCCAGCAGTGCAGGGGGAGCTAATGAAAAACTGTTTTTT
CDR3 protein: CASSAGGANEKLFF

J gene: TRBJ1-4
D gene: TRBD1
clone size: NA
CDR3 length: 15
V gene: TRBV20-1
CDR3 DNA: TGCAGTGCTGCCAGACAGGGGGCAACTAATGAAAAACTGTTTTTT
CDR3 protein: CSAARQGATNEKLFF

J gene: TRBJ2-5
D gene: TRBD1
clone size: NA
CDR3 length: 12
V gene: TRBV18
CDR3 DNA: TGTGCCAGCTACCGGACAGGGGGTGAGCAGTACTTC
CDR3 protein: CASYRTGGEQYF

J gene: TRBJ2-7
D gene: TRBD1
clone size: NA
CDR3 length: 16
V gene: TRBV28
CDR3 DNA: TGTGCCAGCAGAGCACCGGGACAGCCAAACTCCTACGAGCAGTACTTC
CDR3 protein: CASRAPGQPNSYEQYF

J gene: TRBJ1-1
D gene: NA
clone size: NA
CDR3 length: 14
V gene: TRBV29-1
CDR3 DNA: TGCAGCGTTGGGACAACAGGGTTGAACTCTGAAGCTTTCTTT
CDR3 protein: CSVGTTGLNSEAFF

J gene: TRBJ2-1
D gene: NA
clone size: NA
CDR3 length: 13
V gene: TRBV7-2
CDR3 DNA: TGTGCCAGCAGCTCAGATATACAGACCAACCAGTTCTTC
CDR3 protein: CASSSDIQTNQFF

J gene: TRBJ2-3
D gene: NA
clone size: many
CDR3 length: 16
V gene: TRBV12-3/TRBV12-4
CDR3 DNA: TGTGCCAGCAGTTCCCCAACTAGCACTAGCACAGATACGCAGTATTTT
CDR3 protein: CASSSPTSTSTDTQYF

J gene: TRBJ2-7
D gene: TRBD2
clone size: many
CDR3 length: 18
V gene: TRBV11-3
CDR3 DNA: TGTGCCAGCAGCTCTCCCACGCGGGAGGTAACTCGGAGCCACGAGCAGTACTTC
CDR3 protein: CASSSPTREVTRSHEQYF

J gene: TRBJ2-7
D gene: NA
clone size: NA
CDR3 length: 15
V gene: TRBV11-1
CDR3 DNA: TGTGCCAGCAGCCGACAGCAGGTCCACTCCTACGAGCAGTACTTC
CDR3 protein: CASSRQQVHSYEQYF

J gene: TRBJ2-7
D gene: NA
clone size: NA
CDR3 length: 13
V gene: TRBV10-3
CDR3 DNA: TGTGCCATCAGTGGACAGGTAACCTACGAGCAGTACTTC
CDR3 protein: CAISGQVTYEQYF

J gene: TRBJ1-5
D gene: NA
clone size: NA
CDR3 length: 16
V gene: TRBV5-5
CDR3 DNA: TGTGCCAGCAGCTTGGCCGTGGCAGGTCCCAATCAGCCCCAGCATTTT
CDR3 protein: CASSLAVAGPNQPQHF

J gene: TRBJ2-1
D gene: TRBD2
clone size: NA
CDR3 length: 14
V gene: TRBV7-7
CDR3 DNA: TGTGCTAGCAGAGATGCGGGAGGGTCTGAGACCCAGTTCTTC
CDR3 protein: CASRDAGGSETQFF

J gene: TRBJ2-1
D gene: TRBD1
clone size: NA
CDR3 length: 14
V gene: TRBV7-9
CDR3 DNA: TGTGCCAGCGGTGGACAGGGGATATACAATGAGCAGTTCTTC
CDR3 protein: CASGGQGIYNEQFF

J gene: TRBJ1-1
D gene: NA
clone size: once
CDR3 length: 15
V gene: TRBV7-9
CDR3 DNA: TGTGCCAGCCACCCCTTGGAGCAGATGAACACTGAAGCTTTCTTT
CDR3 protein: CASHPLEQMNTEAFF

J gene: TRBJ2-3
D gene: TRBD2
clone size: few
CDR3 length: 18
V gene: TRBV4-2
CDR3 DNA: TGTGCCAGCAGCCAAGTCACCCGGCGTGGGAGGGCCAGAGATACGCAGTATTTT
CDR3 protein: CASSQVTRRGRARDTQYF

J gene: TRBJ2-7
D gene: TRBD2
clone size: NA
CDR3 length: 16
V gene: TRBV18
CDR3 DNA: TGTGCCAGCTCACCACAGGGTAGCGGGAGAAGGAGCGAGCAGTACTTC
CDR3 protein: CASSPQGSGRRSEQYF

J gene: TRBJ2-5
D gene: TRBD2
clone size: NA
CDR3 length: 14
V gene: TRBV20-1
CDR3 DNA: TGCAGTGCGCCTAGCGGGACCAAATTTTATGAGCAGTACTTC
CDR3 protein: CSAPSGTKFYEQYF

J gene: TRBJ2-2
D gene: NA
clone size: NA
CDR3 length: 15
V gene: TRBV6-5
CDR3 DNA: TGTGCCACCTCCATTAAGCCAACGGGGACCGGGGAGCTGTTTTTT
CDR3 protein: CATSIKPTGTGELFF

J gene: TRBJ2-1
D gene: TRBD2
clone size: NA
CDR3 length: 18
V gene: TRBV30
CDR3 DNA: TGTGCCTGGAGTCCAACAATTGGACTAGCGGGAGGGGGGAATGAGCAGTTCTTC
CDR3 protein: CAWSPTIGLAGGGNEQFF

J gene: TRBJ1-2
D gene: NA
clone size: many
CDR3 length: 14
V gene: TRBV7-9
CDR3 DNA: TGTGCCAGCAGCTTAAGGACAGTTAACTATGGCTACACCTTC
CDR3 protein: CASSLRTVNYGYTF

J gene: TRBJ1-2
D gene: NA
clone size: NA
CDR3 length: 12
V gene: TRBV27
CDR3 DNA: TGTTTGGTAGGGACCACCGGCTATGGCTACACCTTC
CDR3 protein: CLVGTTGYGYTF

J gene: TRBJ1-2
D gene: NA
clone size: NA
CDR3 length: 13
V gene: TRBV28
CDR3 DNA: TGTGCCAGCAGCCCTAGGTTCTACTATGGCTACACCTTC
CDR3 protein: CASSPRFYYGYTF

J gene: TRBJ2-1
D gene: NA
clone size: few
CDR3 length: 16
V gene: TRBV7-8
CDR3 DNA: TGTGCCAGCAGCTTAGCGCCTGCCATTGTAATGGATGAGCAGTTCTTC
CDR3 protein: CASSLAPAIVMDEQFF

J gene: TRBJ2-5
D gene: NA
clone size: NA
CDR3 length: 14
V gene: TRBV12-3/TRBV12-4
CDR3 DNA: TGTGCCAGCAGTCGGTACAGTAGGGGAGAGACCCAGTACTTC
CDR3 protein: CASSRYSRGETQYF

J gene: TRBJ2-2
D gene: NA
clone size: NA
CDR3 length: 17
V gene: TRBV5-1
CDR3 DNA: TGCGCCAGCAGCTTGGCCTTGGTTCGGGCGAACACCGGGGAGCTGTTTTTT
CDR3 protein: CASSLALVRANTGELFF

J gene: TRBJ2-4
D gene: NA
clone size: NA
CDR3 length: 13
V gene: TRBV5-6
CDR3 DNA: TGTGCCAGCAGCTTGCCCCATTCGGTCATTCAGTACTTC
CDR3 protein: CASSLPHSVIQYF

J gene: TRBJ1-5
D gene: TRBD1
clone size: few
CDR3 length: 15
V gene: TRBV7-2
CDR3 DNA: TGTGCCAGCAGCTTTAGGACAGGAAGCAATCAGCCCCAGCATTTT
CDR3 protein: CASSFRTGSNQPQHF

J gene: TRBJ1-5
D gene: NA
clone size: many
CDR3 length: 13
V gene: TRBV14
CDR3 DNA: TGTGCCAGCGCGGCCAGTAGCAATCAGCCCCAGCATTTT
CDR3 protein: CASAASSNQPQHF